This T cell receptor beta chain was obtained from a study of vaccination effects on CD4 cells after COVID-19. The V gene's germline CDR1 is SGHRS and CDR2 YFSETQ. CDR3 length: 16 amino acids. V was cut by 0 bases and J by 4 bases, with 14 bases left in between. Worth noting for this clone: The antigen is unknown.

With the ViraFEST assay, the study expanded antigen-specific CD4+ T cells using viral peptide pools, then sequenced them. CD4+ T cell isolation took place after more than eight days of culture. This person's SARS-CoV-2 infection, confirmed by PCR, occurred between March and December 2020. The table came from immunoSEQ multiplex PCR; TCRdb's copy has only in-frame clones and leaves some out. The sample shows more than 20,000 clones, roughly 69% of them seen only once. The receptor's source is a human donor who had a prior SARS-CoV-2 infection. The starting material was CD4+ T cells from PBMCs cultured with SARS-CoV-2 spike peptides, obtained before COVID-19 vaccination. The V call is TRBV5-1, the J call TRBJ1-5; no reliable D call. The CDR3 loop is CASSLGDEGRNQPQHF. DNA for the CDR3: TGCGCCAGCAGCTTGGGGGATGAGGGTCGGAATCAGCCCCAGCATTTT.